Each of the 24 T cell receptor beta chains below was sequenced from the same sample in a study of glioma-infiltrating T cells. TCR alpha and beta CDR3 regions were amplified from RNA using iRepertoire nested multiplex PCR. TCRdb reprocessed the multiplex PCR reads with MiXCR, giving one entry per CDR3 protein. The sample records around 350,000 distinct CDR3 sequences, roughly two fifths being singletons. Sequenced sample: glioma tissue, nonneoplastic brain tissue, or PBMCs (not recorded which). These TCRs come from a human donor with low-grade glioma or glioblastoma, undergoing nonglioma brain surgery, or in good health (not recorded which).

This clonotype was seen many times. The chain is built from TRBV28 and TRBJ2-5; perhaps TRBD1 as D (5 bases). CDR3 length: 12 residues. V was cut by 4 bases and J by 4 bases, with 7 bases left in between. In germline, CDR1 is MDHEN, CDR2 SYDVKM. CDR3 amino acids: CASSSRGETQYF. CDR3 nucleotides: TGTGCCAGCAGTTCAAGGGGAGAGACCCAGTACTTC.

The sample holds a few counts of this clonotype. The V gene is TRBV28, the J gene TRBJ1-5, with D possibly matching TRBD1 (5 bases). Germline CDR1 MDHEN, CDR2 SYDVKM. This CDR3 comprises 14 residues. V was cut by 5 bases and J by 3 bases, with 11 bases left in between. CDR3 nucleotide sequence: TGTGCCAGCAGTACAGACAGATTCAATCAGCCCCAGCATTTT. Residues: CASSTDRFNQPQHF.

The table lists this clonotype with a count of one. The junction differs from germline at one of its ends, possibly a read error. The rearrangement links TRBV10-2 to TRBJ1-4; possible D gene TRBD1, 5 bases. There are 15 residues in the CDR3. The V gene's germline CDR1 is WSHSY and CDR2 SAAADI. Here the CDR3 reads CAAKQDLATNEKLFF. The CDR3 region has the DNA TGTGCCGCTAAACAGGACCTTGCAACTAATGAAAAACTGTTTTTT.

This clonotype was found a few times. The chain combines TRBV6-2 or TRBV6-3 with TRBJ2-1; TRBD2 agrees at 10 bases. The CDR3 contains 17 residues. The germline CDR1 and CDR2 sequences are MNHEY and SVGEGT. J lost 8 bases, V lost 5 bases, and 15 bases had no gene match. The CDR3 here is CASSIPHIGTSVDEQFF. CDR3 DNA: TGTGCCAGCAGTATTCCACATATCGGGACTAGCGTAGATGAGCAGTTCTTC.

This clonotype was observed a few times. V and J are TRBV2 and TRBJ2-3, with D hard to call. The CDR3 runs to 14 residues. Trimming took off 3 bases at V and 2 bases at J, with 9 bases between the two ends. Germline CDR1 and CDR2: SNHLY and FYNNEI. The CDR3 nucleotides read TGTGCCAGCAGTGAGTCTACCGCCACAGATACGCAGTATTTT. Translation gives CASSESTATDTQYF.

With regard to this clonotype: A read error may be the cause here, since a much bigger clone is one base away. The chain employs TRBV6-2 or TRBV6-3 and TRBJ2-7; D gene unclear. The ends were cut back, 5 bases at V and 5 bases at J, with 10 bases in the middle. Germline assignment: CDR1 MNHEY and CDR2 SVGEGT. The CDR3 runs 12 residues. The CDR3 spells CASSHGPDEQYF. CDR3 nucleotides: TGTGCCAGCAGTCACGGGCCGGACGAGCAGTACTTC.

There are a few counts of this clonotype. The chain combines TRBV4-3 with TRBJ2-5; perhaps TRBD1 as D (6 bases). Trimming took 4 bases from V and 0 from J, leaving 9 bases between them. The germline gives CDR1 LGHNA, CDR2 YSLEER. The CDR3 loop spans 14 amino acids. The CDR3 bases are TGCGCCAGCAGCCCCGGACAGAACCAAGAGACCCAGTACTTC. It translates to CASSPGQNQETQYF.

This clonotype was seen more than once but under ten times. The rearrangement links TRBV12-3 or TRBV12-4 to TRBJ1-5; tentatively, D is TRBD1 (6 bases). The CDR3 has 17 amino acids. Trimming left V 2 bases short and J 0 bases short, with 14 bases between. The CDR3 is CASSLWLGQYSNQPQHF. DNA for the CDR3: TGTGCCAGCAGTTTATGGCTGGGACAATATAGCAATCAGCCCCAGCATTTT.

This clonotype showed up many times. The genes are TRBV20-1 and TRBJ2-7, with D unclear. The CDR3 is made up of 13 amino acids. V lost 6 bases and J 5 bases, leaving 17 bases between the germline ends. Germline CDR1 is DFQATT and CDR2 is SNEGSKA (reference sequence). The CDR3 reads CSALKDVSDEQYF. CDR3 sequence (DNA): TGCAGTGCCCTAAAGGATGTATCAGACGAGCAGTACTTC.

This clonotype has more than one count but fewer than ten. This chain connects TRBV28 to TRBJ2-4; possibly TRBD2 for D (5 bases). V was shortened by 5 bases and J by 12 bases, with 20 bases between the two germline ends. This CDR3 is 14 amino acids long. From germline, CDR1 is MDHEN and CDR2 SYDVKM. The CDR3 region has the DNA TGTGCCAGCAGTCCTCAGCCTGGCGGGCCGCCTCAGTACTTC. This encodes CASSPQPGGPPQYF.

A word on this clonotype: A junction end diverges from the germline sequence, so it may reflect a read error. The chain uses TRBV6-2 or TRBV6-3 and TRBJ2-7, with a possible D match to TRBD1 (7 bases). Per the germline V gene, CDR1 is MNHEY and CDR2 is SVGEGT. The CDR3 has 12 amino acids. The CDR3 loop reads CAGSYQGGRRYF. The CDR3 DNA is TGTGCCGGCAGTTACCAGGGGGGAAGACGGTACTTC.

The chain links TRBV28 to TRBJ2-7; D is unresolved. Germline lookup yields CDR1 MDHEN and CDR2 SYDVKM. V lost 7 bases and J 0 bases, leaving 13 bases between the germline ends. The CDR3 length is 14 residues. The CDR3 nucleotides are TGTGCCAGCATCACACGGTCAGGCTCCTACGAGCAGTACTTC. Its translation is CASITRSGSYEQYF.

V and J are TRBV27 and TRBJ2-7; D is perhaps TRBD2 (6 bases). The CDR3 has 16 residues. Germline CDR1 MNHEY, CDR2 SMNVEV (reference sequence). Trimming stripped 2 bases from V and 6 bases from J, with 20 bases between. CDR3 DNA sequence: TGTGCCAGCAGTTTACTTTCGGCGGGGACGTTACGCGAGCAGTACTTC. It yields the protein CASSLLSAGTLREQYF.

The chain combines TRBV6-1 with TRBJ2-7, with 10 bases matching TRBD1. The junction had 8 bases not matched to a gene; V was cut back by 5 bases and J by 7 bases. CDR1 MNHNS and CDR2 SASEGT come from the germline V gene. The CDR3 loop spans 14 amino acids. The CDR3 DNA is TGTGCCAGCAGTTATTGGGGGACAGGGGAAGAGCAGTACTTC. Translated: CASSYWGTGEEQYF.

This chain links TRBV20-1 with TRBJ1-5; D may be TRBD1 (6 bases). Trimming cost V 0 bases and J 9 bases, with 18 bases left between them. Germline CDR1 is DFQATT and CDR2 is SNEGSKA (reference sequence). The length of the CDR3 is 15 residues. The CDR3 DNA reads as TGCAGTGCTAGAGAAATTACAGGGAGATTCCGGCCCCAGCATTTT. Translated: CSAREITGRFRPQHF.

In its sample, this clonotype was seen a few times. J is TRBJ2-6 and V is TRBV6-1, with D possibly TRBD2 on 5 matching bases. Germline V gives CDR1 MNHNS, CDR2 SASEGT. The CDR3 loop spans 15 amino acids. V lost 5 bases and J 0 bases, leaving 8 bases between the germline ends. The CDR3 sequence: CASSWRHSGANVLTF. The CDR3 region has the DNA TGTGCCAGCAGTTGGAGGCACTCTGGGGCCAACGTCCTGACTTTC.

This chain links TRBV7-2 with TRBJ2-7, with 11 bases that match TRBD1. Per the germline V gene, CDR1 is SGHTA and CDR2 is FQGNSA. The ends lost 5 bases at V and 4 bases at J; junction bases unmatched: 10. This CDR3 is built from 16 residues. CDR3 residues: CASSRTGTGGRYEQYF. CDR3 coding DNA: TGTGCCAGCAGCCGGACCGGGACAGGGGGAAGGTACGAGCAGTACTTC.

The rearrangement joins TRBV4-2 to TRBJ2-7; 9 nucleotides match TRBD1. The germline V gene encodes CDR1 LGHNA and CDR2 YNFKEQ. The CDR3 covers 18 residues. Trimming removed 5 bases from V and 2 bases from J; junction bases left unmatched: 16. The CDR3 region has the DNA TGTGCCAGCAGCTTAGGGTACAGGGGGCTGAGCGGGACCTACGAGCAGTACTTC. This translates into CASSLGYRGLSGTYEQYF.

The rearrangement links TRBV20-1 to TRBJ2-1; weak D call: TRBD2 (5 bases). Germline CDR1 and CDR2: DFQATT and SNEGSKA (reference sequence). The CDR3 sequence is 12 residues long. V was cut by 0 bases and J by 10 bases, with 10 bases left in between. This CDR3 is CSARDEGYEQFF. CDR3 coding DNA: TGCAGTGCTAGAGATGAGGGTTACGAGCAGTTCTTC.

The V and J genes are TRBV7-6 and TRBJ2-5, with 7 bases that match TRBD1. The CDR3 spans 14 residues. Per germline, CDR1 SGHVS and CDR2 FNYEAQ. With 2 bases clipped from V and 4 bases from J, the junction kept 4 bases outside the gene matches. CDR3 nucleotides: TGTGCCAGCAGCTTATTCAGGGGGAGAGAGACCCAGTACTTC. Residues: CASSLFRGRETQYF.

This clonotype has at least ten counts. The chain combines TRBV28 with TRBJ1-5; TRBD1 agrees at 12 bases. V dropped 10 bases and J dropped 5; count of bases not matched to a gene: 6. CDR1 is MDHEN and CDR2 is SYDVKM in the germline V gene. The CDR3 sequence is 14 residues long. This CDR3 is CATPGQGADQPQHF. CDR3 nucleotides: TGTGCCACCCCGGGACAGGGGGCAGATCAGCCCCAGCATTTT.

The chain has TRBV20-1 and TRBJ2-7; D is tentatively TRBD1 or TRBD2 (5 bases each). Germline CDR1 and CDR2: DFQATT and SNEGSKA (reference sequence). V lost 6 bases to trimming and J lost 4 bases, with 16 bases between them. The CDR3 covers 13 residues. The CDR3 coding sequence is TGCAGTGCCCCCGGGGCAGCTTATTACGAGCAGTACTTC. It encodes CSAPGAAYYEQYF.

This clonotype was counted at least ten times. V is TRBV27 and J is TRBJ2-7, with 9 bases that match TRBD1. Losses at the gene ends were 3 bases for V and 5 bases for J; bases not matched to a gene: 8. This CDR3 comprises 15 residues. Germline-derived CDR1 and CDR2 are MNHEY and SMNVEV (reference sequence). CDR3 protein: CASSFAGTGPHEQYF. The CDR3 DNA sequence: TGTGCCAGCAGTTTCGCCGGGACAGGGCCTCACGAGCAGTACTTC.

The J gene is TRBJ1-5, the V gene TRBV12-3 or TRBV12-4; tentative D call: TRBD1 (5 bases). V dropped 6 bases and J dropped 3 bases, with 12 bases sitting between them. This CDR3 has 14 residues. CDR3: CASSTLGTNQPQHF. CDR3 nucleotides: TGTGCCAGCAGCACCTTGGGGACCAATCAGCCCCAGCATTTT.